One and the same sample provided the 10 T cell receptor beta chains below, sequenced in a study of T cell responses to AZD1222 COVID-19 vaccine. The protocol was immunoSEQ multiplex PCR, while the TCRdb copy is restricted to in-frame clones and leaves out a portion. The repertoire holds around 110,000 clones, about nine tenths seen once, with approximately 8.9% in the top ten. The material was peripheral blood, obtained 28 days after the second AZD1222 dose. These receptors were taken from an adult who received the AZD1222 COVID-19 vaccine.

The rearrangement joins TRBV7-8 to TRBJ2-7, with 7 bases that match TRBD1. Per the germline V gene, CDR1 is SGHVS and CDR2 is FQNEAQ. After removal of 4 bases from V and 3 bases from J, the junction contained 6 bases not matched to a gene. The CDR3 consists of 14 residues. The CDR3 coding sequence is TGTGCCAGCAGCTCCGGACAGGACTTCTACGAGCAGTACTTC. It translates to CASSSGQDFYEQYF.

The J gene is TRBJ1-2, the V gene TRBV5-1, with 7 bases matching TRBD1. The CDR3 is 13 residues long. Per the germline V gene, CDR1 is SGHRS and CDR2 is YFSETQ. J gave up 5 bases and V 4 bases, and 5 bases lay outside the gene matches. CDR3 protein: CASSIGQDYGYTF. For the CDR3, the DNA is TGCGCCAGCAGCATAGGACAGGATTATGGCTACACCTTC.

The CDR3 DNA reads TGTGCCAGCAGCCGTACCCCTCGGACCGCTAGCACCGGGGAGCTGTTTTTT. Protein sequence: CASSRTPRTASTGELFF. The chain couples TRBV14 to TRBJ2-2; D uncertain. Germline assignment: CDR1 SGHDN and CDR2 FVKESK. Between the trimmed V and J ends, which lost 4 bases and 4 bases, there was a span of 19 bases. The CDR3 has 17 residues.

The chain is built from TRBV7-2 and TRBJ2-1; tentatively, D is TRBD1 (5 bases). This CDR3 has 13 amino acids. From germline, CDR1 is SGHTA and CDR2 FQGNSA. Trimming shortened V by 3 bases and J by 11 bases, and 14 bases separated the two germline ends. The CDR3 coding sequence is TGTGCCAGCAGCTTCGAAGGGGCGCGAAAGCAGTTCTTC. Protein: CASSFEGARKQFF.

The rearrangement links TRBV5-1 to TRBJ2-1; a weak D match, TRBD2 (6 bases). CDR3 length: 16 amino acids. V was pared by 0 bases and J by 4 bases, with 14 bases between. Germline assignment: CDR1 SGHRS and CDR2 YFSETQ. The CDR3 DNA reads as TGCGCCAGCAGCTTGGAAGCCAGTGCGGGGTACAATGAGCAGTTCTTC. Protein product: CASSLEASAGYNEQFF.

A single count supports this clone. The chain has TRBV7-9 and TRBJ1-1; D not resolved. In germline, CDR1 is SEHNR, CDR2 FQNEAQ (reference sequence). The CDR3 consists of 15 residues. V dropped 1 base and J dropped 11 bases, with 20 bases sitting between them. Written as DNA, the CDR3 is TGTGCCAGCAGCTTAGGGAGGAGTATCAATAAAGAGGCTTTCTTT. Translated, it gives CASSLGRSINKEAFF.

The rearrangement uses TRBV19 and TRBJ2-7, with D possibly being TRBD1 (6 bases). Germline CDR1 LNHDA, CDR2 SQIVND (reference sequence). The CDR3 runs to 17 residues. Trimming stripped 7 bases from V and 3 bases from J, with 25 bases between. The CDR3 sequence is CASTFWTEIIFFYEQYF. Written as DNA, the CDR3 is TGTGCCAGTACGTTTTGGACAGAAATCATCTTCTTCTACGAGCAGTACTTC.

The chain employs TRBV5-1 and TRBJ1-1; no reliable D call. CDR1 SGHRS and CDR2 YFSETQ come from the germline V gene. CDR3 size: 15 residues. The V and J ends lost 0 bases and 1 base respectively, with 10 bases between them. This CDR3 reads CASSLAGGRNTEAFF. CDR3 DNA sequence: TGCGCCAGCAGCTTGGCGGGCGGAAGGAACACTGAAGCTTTCTTT.

The chain recombines TRBV10-3 with TRBJ1-2; D is uncertain. In germline, CDR1 is ENHRY, CDR2 SYGVKD. Between the trimmed V and J ends, which lost 2 bases and 4 bases, there was a span of 2 bases. The CDR3 runs 11 residues. This chain's CDR3 is CAISEAYGYTF. Here the CDR3 DNA reads TGTGCCATCAGTGAGGCCTATGGCTACACCTTC.

This rearrangement joins TRBV18 to TRBJ2-7, with TRBD1 matching over 9 bases. There are 15 residues in the CDR3. With V trimmed by 3 bases and J by 5 bases, 8 bases remained unmatched. Germline assignment: CDR1 KGHSH and CDR2 LQKENI. DNA of the CDR3: TGTGCCAGCTCACCGGGGACAGGGACGAGGAACGAGCAGTACTTC. Translation gives CASSPGTGTRNEQYF. The full variable domain, in which reference TRBV18 and TRBJ2-7 provide the parts outside the CDR3, is NAGVMQNPRHLVRRRGQEARLRCSPMKGHSHVYWYRQLPEEGLKFMVYLQKENIIDESGMPKERFSAEFPKEGPSILRIQQVVRGDSAAYFCASSPGTGTRNEQYFGPGTRLTVT.